This T cell receptor beta chain stems from a study of naive and memory T cell subsets. General study results and limits: Naive repertoires, especially CD8, held a few larger clonotypes, possibly memory cells re-expressing CD45RA. RNA-based TCR counts may shift with T cell activation and differentiation.

The CDR3 runs to 15 residues. CDR1 is LGHNT and CDR2 is FRNRAP in the germline V gene. Between the trimmed V and J ends, which lost 2 bases and 1 base, there was a span of 11 bases. Both TRBC1 and TRBC2 were covered by a beta constant-region primer of two equimolar oligonucleotides. Nested alpha and beta constant-region primers with the SP2 primer drove four PCR rounds on ligated cDNA. TCRdb ran MiXCR on the UMI-ligation and nested PCR reads and lists one entry per CDR3 protein. Of tens of thousands of distinct CDR3 sequences in the sample, about 11% were seen once. Note on this clonotype: Its antigen is still unknown.

The genes are TRBV12-5 and TRBJ1-1; maybe TRBD1 (5 bases). The sample was naive CD4+ T cells from blood. The sequence was collected from a human donor in good health. The CDR3: CASGLSGTGNTEAFF. The CDR3 DNA follows: TGTGCTAGTGGTTTGTCCGGGACGGGGAACACTGAAGCTTTCTTT.